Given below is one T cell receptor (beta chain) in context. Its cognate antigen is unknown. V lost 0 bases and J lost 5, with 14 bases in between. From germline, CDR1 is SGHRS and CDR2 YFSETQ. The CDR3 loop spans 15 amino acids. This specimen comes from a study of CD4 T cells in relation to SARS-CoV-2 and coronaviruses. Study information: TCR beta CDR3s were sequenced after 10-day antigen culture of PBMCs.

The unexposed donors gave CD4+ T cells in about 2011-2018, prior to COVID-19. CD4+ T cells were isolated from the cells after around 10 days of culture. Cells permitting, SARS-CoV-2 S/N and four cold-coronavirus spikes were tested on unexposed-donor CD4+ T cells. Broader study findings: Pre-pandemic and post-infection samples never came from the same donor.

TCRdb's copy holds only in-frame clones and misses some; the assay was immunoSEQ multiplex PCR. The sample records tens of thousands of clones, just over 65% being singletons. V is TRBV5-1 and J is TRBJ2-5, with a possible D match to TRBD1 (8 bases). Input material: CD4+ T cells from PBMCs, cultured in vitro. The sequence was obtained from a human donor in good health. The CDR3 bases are TGCGCCAGCAGCTTGGAGGACAGGGAGGGGGAGACCCAGTACTTC. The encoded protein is CASSLEDREGETQYF.